What follows are 14 T cell receptor beta chains derived from one specimen sequenced in a study of CD8 T cells in ankylosing spondylitis. Via MiXCR, TCRdb re-called the 5' RACE reads, giving one row per CDR3 protein. Found here are around 490,000 distinct CDR3 sequences, roughly 5% of them singletons; the top ten hold under 4.5%. General observations from the study: For ankylosing spondylitis blood, a TCR beta motif of several highly homologous variants appeared characteristic.

No antigen is known for these receptors. Sequenced sample: blood, either unsorted or a sorted T cell fraction (not recorded which). Receptors originate from a male donor with ankylosing spondylitis.

This clonotype was picked up a small number of times. The chain uses TRBV6-5 and TRBJ2-5; D possibly corresponds to TRBD2 (6 bases). With 7 bases removed from V and 9 bases from J, the gap between germline ends came to 15 bases. The CDR3 loop spans 12 amino acids. Germline V gives CDR1 MNHEY, CDR2 SVGAGI. CDR3 DNA sequence: TGTGCCAGCACCACCCCCGGAGGGTCCCAGTACTTC. Protein sequence: CASTTPGGSQYF.

The chain is built from TRBV28 and TRBJ2-1; the D gene is possibly TRBD2 (5 bases). Germline CDR1 is MDHEN and CDR2 is SYDVKM. This CDR3 is built from 17 residues. V dropped 2 bases and J dropped 4 bases, with 18 bases sitting between them. Here the CDR3 reads CASSLRTETLRYNEQFF. CDR3 in DNA: TGTGCCAGCAGTTTAAGGACTGAGACCCTCCGGTACAATGAGCAGTTCTTC.

This clonotype was seen at least ten times. This chain links TRBV7-8 with TRBJ1-5, with TRBD1 as a possible D gene (5 bases). This CDR3 comprises 16 residues. Germline V lookup: CDR1 SGHVS, CDR2 FQNEAQ. Trimming cost V 2 bases and J 0 bases, with 11 bases left between them. CDR3 in DNA: TGTGCCAGCAGCTTAAGCTGGGGGGATAGCAATCAGCCCCAGCATTTT. Amino acids: CASSLSWGDSNQPQHF.

Worth noting for this clonotype: This may be a read error, as it is one base from a much larger clone. CDR3 DNA: TGTGCCAGCAGTTTAGGGGTGGACACCGGGGAGCTGATTTTT. The encoded protein is CASSLGVDTGELIF. V is TRBV28 and J is TRBJ2-2; D tentatively reads TRBD1 or TRBD2 (5 bases each). This CDR3 is built from 14 residues. Per the germline V gene, CDR1 is MDHEN and CDR2 is SYDVKM.

The table lists this clonotype with many counts. V gene TRBV29-1 combines with J gene TRBJ2-1; no reliable D call. This CDR3 has 15 residues. V was cut by 4 bases and J by 1 base, with 14 bases left in between. Germline V CDR1 and CDR2: SQVTM, ANQGSEA. CDR3 DNA: TGCAGCGTTGGGGCTAAACACTCTTCCTACAATGAGCAGTTCTTC. Protein product: CSVGAKHSSYNEQFF.

The chain joins TRBV7-9 to TRBJ2-3; D is unclear. Trimming left V 5 bases short and J 0 bases short, with 12 bases between. The V gene's germline CDR1 is SEHNR and CDR2 FQNEAQ (reference sequence). The CDR3 is 15 amino acids. CDR3 protein: CASSPRWSSTDTQYF. Here the CDR3 DNA reads TGTGCCAGCAGCCCGCGGTGGTCTAGCACAGATACGCAGTATTTT. Combining the CDR3 with reference TRBV7-9 and TRBJ2-3 gives the whole variable domain DTGVSQNPRHKITKRGQNVTFRCDPISEHNRLYWYRQTLGQGPEFLTYFQNEAQLEKSRLLSDRFSAERPKGSFSTLEIQRTEQGDSAMYLCASSPRWSSTDTQYFGPGTRLTVL.

This chain links TRBV6-2 or TRBV6-3 with TRBJ2-1; 14 nucleotides agree with TRBD2. The germline gives CDR1 MNHEY, CDR2 SVGEGT. Germline trimming cut 4 bases from V and 0 bases from J; bases unmatched to any gene: 11. The CDR3 extends over 20 amino acids. Here the CDR3 DNA reads TGTGCCAGCAGTTCCCGGACTAGCGGGGGGTCCCGTAGCTCCTACAATGAGCAGTTCTTC. Protein sequence: CASSSRTSGGSRSSYNEQFF.

This clonotype has at least ten counts. V and J are TRBV12-3 or TRBV12-4 and TRBJ2-1, with D unclear. This CDR3 comprises 15 residues. V was shortened by 4 bases and J by 1 base, with 11 bases between the two germline ends. The chain's CDR3 is CASSSKGQSYNEQFF. The DNA of the CDR3 is TGTGCCAGCAGTTCAAAGGGCCAATCCTACAATGAGCAGTTCTTC.

This chain uses TRBV5-5 with TRBJ2-7; 7 bases fit TRBD1. V shed 0 bases, J shed 1 base, and the junction held 4 bases outside the gene matches. CDR3 length: 15 residues. Germline lookup yields CDR1 SGHKS and CDR2 YYEKEE (reference sequence). CDR3 bases: TGTGCCAGCAGCTTGGGAAACAGGGGATCCTACGAGCAGTACTTC. It encodes CASSLGNRGSYEQYF. The full variable domain, completed using reference TRBV5-5 and TRBJ2-7, is DAGVTQSPTHLIKTRGQQVTLRCSPISGHKSVSWYQQVLGQGPQFIFQYYEKEERGRGNFPDRFSARQFPNYSSELNVNALLLGDSALYLCASSLGNRGSYEQYFGPGTRLTVT.

This clonotype was picked up many times. The CDR3 region has the DNA TGTGCCAGCAGCTTAGGGGTGGCTACCTCCTCCTACGAGCAGTACTTC. It yields the protein CASSLGVATSSYEQYF. The chain couples TRBV7-8 to TRBJ2-7, with D unresolved. Per the germline V gene, CDR1 is SGHVS and CDR2 is FQNEAQ. The length of the CDR3 is 16 residues. V lost 1 base and J lost 0, with 13 bases in between.

This chain links TRBV6-6 with TRBJ2-7; a weak D match, TRBD2 (6 bases). Germline CDR1 is MNHNY and CDR2 is SVGAGI (reference sequence). The ends were cut back, 7 bases at V and 4 bases at J, with 14 bases in the middle. This CDR3 is 13 amino acids long. CDR3 coding DNA: TGTGCCAGCATTCCGGGACTTTCTTACGAGCAGTACTTC. It codes for CASIPGLSYEQYF.

This clonotype was observed at least ten times. This chain joins TRBV6-1 and TRBJ2-2; 12 nucleotides match TRBD2. Unmatched junction bases numbered 2, after V lost 6 bases and J lost 3 bases. The CDR3 runs 15 residues. CDR1 MNHNS and CDR2 SASEGT come from the germline V gene. CDR3 in amino acids: CASSRTSGDTGELFF. In nucleotides, the CDR3 is TGTGCCAGCAGCCGGACTAGCGGGGACACCGGGGAGCTGTTTTTT.

This clonotype was counted at least ten times. The J gene is TRBJ2-6, the V gene TRBV20-1, with D unclear. V lost 3 bases and J 1 base, leaving 7 bases between the germline ends. The CDR3 spans 14 residues. Germline V lookup: CDR1 DFQATT, CDR2 SNEGSKA (reference sequence). The CDR3 loop is CSASRPSGANVLTF. CDR3 bases: TGCAGTGCTAGTCGGCCTTCTGGGGCCAACGTCCTGACTTTC.

This clonotype came up a few times. The chain links TRBV5-5 to TRBJ1-2; D ambiguous. CDR1 is SGHKS and CDR2 is YYEKEE in the germline V gene (reference sequence). V was clipped by 5 bases and J by 8 bases, with 10 bases between them. The CDR3 loop spans 11 amino acids. As DNA, the CDR3 is TGTGCCAGCAGACACTCAAGGGGCTACACCTTC. Translation gives CASRHSRGYTF.